This passage covers 21 T cell receptor beta chains from one sample sequenced in a study of shared clonotypes between healthy human individuals. As defined, naive CD8 cells were CD45RO-negative and positively selected for CCR7, with terminally differentiated effector memory CD45RA+ cells excluded. Libraries were prepared by immunoSEQ multiplex PCR; TCRdb keeps only in-frame clonotypes and omits some of them. The sample holds more than 500,000 clones, approximately 95% seen once. Material: naive CD8+ T cells sorted from blood. The receptors were sampled from a woman aged 25 to 39 in good health.

CDR3 nucleotide sequence: TGTGCCAGCAGCCCCGGGGGCTGGCGGGACGACGAGCAGTACTTC. Amino acids: CASSPGGWRDDEQYF. The V call is TRBV5-8, the J call TRBJ2-7; TRBD1 or TRBD2 may be the D gene (6 bases each). This CDR3 has 15 amino acids. Germline values: CDR1 SGHTS, CDR2 YDEGEE. V was clipped by 4 bases and J by 5 bases, with 19 bases between them. Complete variable domain (other parts from reference TRBV5-8 and TRBJ2-7): EAGVTQSPTHLIKTRGQQATLRCSPISGHTSVYWYQQALGLGLQFLLWYDEGEERNRGNFPPRFSGRQFPNYSSELNVNALELEDSALYLCASSPGGWRDDEQYFGPGTRLTVT.

The gene calls are TRBV27 and TRBJ2-7; 8 bases are shared with TRBD1. CDR3 length equals 14 residues. J lost 2 bases, V lost 7 bases, and 7 bases had no gene match. Germline-derived CDR1 and CDR2 are MNHEY and SMNVEV (reference sequence). The CDR3 reads CASTSGQGPYEQYF. CDR3 DNA: TGTGCCAGCACTTCCGGACAGGGTCCCTACGAGCAGTACTTC.

The chain links TRBV4-1 to TRBJ2-7; the D gene could be TRBD1 or TRBD2 (5 bases each). There are 18 residues in the CDR3. V lost 1 base and J lost 3, with 22 bases in between. CDR1 and CDR2 (germline): MGHRA, YSYEKL. The CDR3 nucleotides read TGCGCCAGCAGCCAAGGGACGGGACCAGCGGCTAACCTCTACGAGCAGTACTTC. This sequence encodes CASSQGTGPAANLYEQYF.

The genes are TRBV7-6 and TRBJ2-1; 11 bases map to TRBD2. From germline, CDR1 is SGHVS and CDR2 FNYEAQ. Germline trimming cut 4 bases from V and 4 bases from J; bases unmatched to any gene: 3. The CDR3 has 15 amino acids. The CDR3 bases are TGTGCCAGCAGCTCCACTAGCGGGAGTTACAATGAGCAGTTCTTC. It encodes CASSSTSGSYNEQFF.

V and J are TRBV11-2 and TRBJ2-7, with D unresolved. Germline assignment: CDR1 SGHAT and CDR2 FQNNGV. The length of the CDR3 is 14 residues. Trimming shortened V by 0 bases and J by 3 bases, and 9 bases separated the two germline ends. The CDR3 region is CASSLERTFYEQYF. The CDR3 DNA sequence: TGTGCCAGCAGCTTAGAGAGGACCTTCTACGAGCAGTACTTC.

The chain uses TRBV7-8 and TRBJ2-1; a possible D gene is TRBD2 (5 bases). This CDR3 comprises 14 residues. Trimming cost V 1 base and J 4 bases, with 8 bases left between them. Germline V gene sequence: CDR1 SGHVS, CDR2 FQNEAQ. CDR3 sequence: CASSLEWEYNEQFF. CDR3 nucleotides: TGTGCCAGCAGCTTAGAGTGGGAGTACAATGAGCAGTTCTTC.

The chain is built from TRBV27 and TRBJ2-1, with 12 bases aligning to TRBD2. V lost 6 bases to trimming and J lost 8 bases; unmatched junction nucleotides: 8. The CDR3 has 15 amino acids. The germline V gene has CDR1 MNHEY and CDR2 SMNVEV (reference sequence). This CDR3 is CASRVLAGGLYEQFF. The CDR3 DNA reads as TGTGCCAGCAGGGTACTAGCGGGAGGTCTCTATGAGCAGTTCTTC.

The chain couples TRBV4-2 to TRBJ2-3; the match to TRBD2 covers 9 bases. V shed 0 bases and J 2 bases; nucleotides not matched to a gene: 6. The CDR3 length is 17 residues. Germline lookup yields CDR1 LGHNA and CDR2 YNFKEQ. The CDR3 spells CASSQDEVAGVTDTQYF. CDR3 coding DNA: TGTGCCAGCAGCCAAGACGAGGTAGCGGGAGTCACAGATACGCAGTATTTT.

V gene TRBV5-1 combines with J gene TRBJ2-7; D remains ambiguous. The germline CDR1 and CDR2 sequences are SGHRS and YFSETQ. Trimming took 4 bases from V and 3 from J, leaving 5 bases between them. The CDR3 extends over 11 amino acids. CDR3 protein: CASSKDYEQYF. The DNA for the CDR3 is TGCGCCAGCAGCAAGGACTACGAGCAGTACTTC.

The V gene is TRBV10-2, the J gene TRBJ2-1; D is undetermined. V shed 1 base and J shed 10 bases, with 8 bases lying between them. The CDR3 sequence is 12 residues long. CDR1 WSHSY and CDR2 SAAADI come from the germline V gene. The DNA for the CDR3 is TGCGCCAGCAGTGAGTACACGCTGGAGCAGTTCTTC. This codes for CASSEYTLEQFF.

With regard to this clone: A read error may account for a junction end that differs from germline. The chain couples TRBV28 to TRBJ1-5; 7 bases fit TRBD1. The CDR3 loop spans 12 amino acids. The V gene's germline CDR1 is MDHEN and CDR2 SYDVKM. The CDR3 spells CASSPGQTGLDF. The CDR3 nucleotides are TGTGCCAGCAGTCCGGGACAGACAGGTTTGGATTTT.

With respect to this clone: Additional DNA sequences in this sample encode the identical CDR3. The rearrangement joins TRBV7-9 to TRBJ1-5, with D possibly matching TRBD1 (5 bases). The V gene's germline CDR1 is SEHNR and CDR2 FQNEAQ (reference sequence). V was cut by 1 base and J by 7 bases, with 11 bases left in between. The CDR3 consists of 14 residues. The CDR3 spells CASSLGGSHQPQHF. CDR3 nucleotides: TGTGCCAGCAGCTTAGGGGGGTCCCACCAGCCCCAGCATTTT.

The chain combines TRBV28 with TRBJ2-5; 8 bases are a match to TRBD2. Germline V gene lookup returns CDR1 MDHEN and CDR2 SYDVKM. This CDR3 is 16 amino acids long. Trimming at V came to 5 bases and at J to 4 bases, leaving 12 bases not matched to a gene. CDR3 nucleotide sequence: TGTGCCAGCAGTATGGAGGTCGGGAGGGCCGTAGAGACCCAGTACTTC. Its protein is CASSMEVGRAVETQYF.

As to this clone: The sample holds other DNA sequences that translate to the same CDR3. The J gene is TRBJ1-5, the V gene TRBV4-2; unclear D gene. This CDR3 has 15 residues. Germline lookup yields CDR1 LGHNA and CDR2 YNFKEQ. The ends were cut back, 0 bases at V and 1 base at J, with 7 bases in the middle. The CDR3 bases are TGTGCCAGCAGCCAAGATACGGGAAGCAATCAGCCCCAGCATTTT. Amino acids: CASSQDTGSNQPQHF.

The sample holds one count of this clone. In nucleotides, the CDR3 is TGTGCCAGCACCCCGCAGGGGGGGTATGAAAAACTGTTTTTT. It specifies CASTPQGGYEKLFF. This chain joins TRBV28 and TRBJ1-4, with 7 bases that match TRBD1. J lost 6 bases, V lost 7 bases, and 8 bases had no gene match. Germline V CDR1 and CDR2: MDHEN, SYDVKM. This CDR3 comprises 14 residues.

Points on this clone: Other DNA variants within this sample encode the same CDR3. The chain combines TRBV6-4 with TRBJ2-7; tentative D call: TRBD1 (5 bases). Germline V gene data show CDR1 as MRHNA and CDR2 as SNTAGT. This CDR3 has 13 residues. The V gene lost 4 bases and the J gene lost 0 bases, with 7 bases spanning the gap. The CDR3: CASSAGPSYEQYF. CDR3 nucleotides: TGTGCCAGCAGTGCAGGGCCCTCCTACGAGCAGTACTTC.

The chain joins TRBV19 to TRBJ1-6; 7 nucleotides agree with TRBD1. The CDR3 length is 16 residues. With V trimmed by 5 bases and J by 7 bases, 11 bases remained unmatched. Germline values: CDR1 LNHDA, CDR2 SQIVND (reference sequence). The CDR3, as DNA: TGTGCCAGTAGTGCGTGGAGACAGGGAGGCAATTCACCCCTCCACTTT. Translating gives CASSAWRQGGNSPLHF.

The rearrangement joins TRBV5-8 to TRBJ2-2; 7 nucleotides align to TRBD1. Germline V gene data show CDR1 as SGHTS and CDR2 as YDEGEE. The J segment lost 3 bases and the V segment lost 4 bases, leaving 6 bases of the junction unmatched. The CDR3 consists of 15 residues. CDR3 nucleotides: TGTGCCAGCAGCAGCTCAGGGGGATACACCGGGGAGCTGTTTTTT. It specifies CASSSSGGYTGELFF.

This sequence joins TRBV6-4 and TRBJ2-1; no firm D call. The CDR3 has 13 amino acids. The V and J ends lost 0 bases and 3 bases respectively, with 3 bases between them. In germline, CDR1 is MRHNA, CDR2 SNTAGT. CDR3 loop: CASSDSSYNEQFF. CDR3 DNA sequence: TGTGCCAGCAGTGACTCGAGCTACAATGAGCAGTTCTTC.

The chain combines TRBV7-6 with TRBJ2-1; D remains ambiguous. Between the trimmed V and J ends, which lost 6 bases and 10 bases, there was a span of 22 bases. Germline V gives CDR1 SGHVS, CDR2 FNYEAQ. The CDR3 is 15 residues long. CDR3 sequence reads: CASSTRGRGAREQFF. CDR3 nucleotide sequence: TGTGCCAGCAGTACCCGAGGAAGAGGAGCTAGAGAGCAGTTCTTC. The whole variable domain, filled in from reference TRBV7-6 and TRBJ2-1, reads GAGVSQSPRYKVTKRGQDVALRCDPISGHVSLYWYRQALGQGPEFLTYFNYEAQQDKSGLPNDRFSAERPEGSISTLTIQRTEQRDSAMYRCASSTRGRGAREQFFGPGTRLTVL.

The chain recombines TRBV4-1 with TRBJ2-2; 14 bases fit TRBD2. Trimming at V came to 4 bases and at J to 6 bases, leaving 4 bases not matched to a gene. CDR1 is MGHRA and CDR2 is YSYEKL in the germline V gene. There are 16 residues in the CDR3. Written as DNA, the CDR3 is TGCGCCAGCAGCCTAGGGACTAGCGGGAGCTCCGGGGAGCTGTTTTTT. It is translated as CASSLGTSGSSGELFF.